This T cell receptor (beta chain) was recorded in a study of control samples from healthy donors and cancer patients. Here immunoSEQ multiplex PCR was the method, and the copy in TCRdb shows in-frame clones only, minus some. The data hold 75,000 to 80,000 clones, with about nine tenths observed a single time. CDR3 length equals 14 residues. CDR1 is ENHRY, CDR2 SYGVKD, per germline. Trimming removed 5 bases at V and 2 bases at J, with 12 bases between. The receptor's source is a woman aged 50 to 60 with colorectal cancer. The gene calls are TRBV10-3 and TRBJ1-1; the D gene is possibly TRBD1 (5 bases). The sample comprised PBMCs. The CDR3 nucleotides read TGTGCCATCAGTCAAGGGGTCCCAAACACTGAAGCTTTCTTT. Amino acids: CAISQGVPNTEAFF.